The rows below give T cell receptor beta chains drawn from one sample of a study of cytomegalovirus exposure and HLA in healthy donors. TCRdb keeps only in-frame clones here, not all; method: immunoSEQ multiplex PCR. The sample has about 360,000 clones, 75% to 90% seen once. Material for sequencing was PBMCs. The receptors derive from a woman aged 18-29 years in good health and CMV-seronegative. Each CDR3 is given with its conserved first and last residue. The order of the fields is D gene, V gene, J gene, clone size, CDR3 DNA, CDR3 protein. The D gene is left open where the match is weak. Clone size, where shown, is once, few, many, or a class for clones that have expanded.

TRBD1	TRBV11-2	TRBJ2-7	NA	TGTGCCAGCAGCCCCGGACAGGGTCACTACGAGCAGTACTTC	CASSPGQGHYEQYF
NA	TRBV25-1	TRBJ2-2	once	TGTGCCAGCAGTTCTCCTGGTGTAGCCGGGGAGCTGTTTTTT	CASSSPGVAGELFF
TRBD1	TRBV5-1	TRBJ1-2	NA	TGCGCCAGCAGCTTCCCCGGGACAGGGGGCGGTGGCTACACCTTC	CASSFPGTGGGGYTF
TRBD1	TRBV5-1	TRBJ2-5	NA	TGCGCCAGCAGCATCGGGACAGGAAACCAAGAGACCCAGTACTTC	CASSIGTGNQETQYF
NA	TRBV25-1	TRBJ1-2	once	TGTGCCAGCAGTGCCCCAGGGATTATCAGCGGCTACACCTTC	CASSAPGIISGYTF
NA	TRBV7-8	TRBJ2-1	NA	TGTGCCAGCAGCTTAGAGCGTCGGGAGAGCTCCTACAATGAGCAGTTCTTC	CASSLERRESSYNEQFF
TRBD1	TRBV9	TRBJ2-7	NA	TGTGCCAGCAGCCCTAGGACAGGGGGGGAGCTCGAGCAGTACTTC	CASSPRTGGELEQYF
NA	TRBV18	TRBJ1-2	NA	TGTGCCAGCTCACCAGACAGTAACTATGGCTACACCTTC	CASSPDSNYGYTF
NA	TRBV5-4	TRBJ1-2	NA	TGTGCCAGCAGCTTGGATACAGGAAGGATCAGAGGCTACACCTTC	CASSLDTGRIRGYTF
NA	TRBV18	TRBJ1-2	few	TGTGCCAGCTCACCAACGGGGGTTGATGGCTACACCTTC	CASSPTGVDGYTF
NA	TRBV4-1	TRBJ1-2	once	TGCGCCAGCAGCCAAGATGCCAGGGTCTACTATGGCTACACCTTC	CASSQDARVYYGYTF
TRBD1	TRBV5-4	TRBJ1-6	NA	TGTGCCAGCAGGGGGGACAGAAAGAATTCACCCCTCCACTTT	CASRGDRKNSPLHF
NA	TRBV6-1	TRBJ1-2	NA	TGTGCCAGCTTCGGCGGGGGGGTCTATGGCTACACCTTC	CASFGGGVYGYTF
TRBD2	TRBV27	TRBJ2-4	NA	TGTGCCAGCAGTTTATGGGCTAGCGGGATGGCCAAAAACATTCAGTACTTC	CASSLWASGMAKNIQYF
TRBD1	TRBV2	TRBJ1-2	NA	TGTGCCAGCACATCCGGGACAGGGTCTGGCTACACCTTC	CASTSGTGSGYTF
NA	TRBV2	TRBJ1-5	NA	TGTGCCAGCAGTGAGTACAGGGTTAATCAGCCCCAGCATTTT	CASSEYRVNQPQHF
NA	TRBV2	TRBJ2-1	NA	TGTGCCAGCAATCCTTGGGCGGGCCTTGATGAGCAGTTCTTC	CASNPWAGLDEQFF
TRBD1	TRBV29-1	TRBJ1-4	NA	TGCAGCGTCCGGACAGGGGGGCGTGAAAAACTGTTTTTT	CSVRTGGREKLFF
NA	TRBV27	TRBJ2-2	NA	TGTGCCAGCTCTGGAGACTACTTTGGGGAGCTGTTTTTT	CASSGDYFGELFF
NA	TRBV2	TRBJ2-7	NA	TGTGCCAGCAGTGAAGCGGGGAAAAAGGGAGCTAGCGAGCAGTACTTC	CASSEAGKKGASEQYF
NA	TRBV18	TRBJ2-5	NA	TGTGCCAGCTCACCGGATATGGGCGTCAGGGGCCAGTACTTC	CASSPDMGVRGQYF
NA	TRBV10-3	TRBJ2-1	NA	TGTGCCGTTCAGCCGCACAGGGGGGGGATCAGTGAGCAGTTCTTC	CAVQPHRGGISEQFF